This T cell receptor beta chain was identified in a study of shared clonotypes between healthy human individuals. Libraries were prepared by immunoSEQ multiplex PCR; TCRdb keeps only in-frame clonotypes and omits some of them. Among about 2.2 million clones listed, just under 95% were seen once. Only CD45RO-negative cells positively selected for CCR7 counted as naive CD8 cells, so terminally differentiated effector memory CD45RA+ cells were excluded. This CDR3 has 15 residues. From germline, CDR1 is MNHEY and CDR2 SMNVEV (reference sequence). Trimming took 4 bases from V and 6 from J; bases not matched to a gene: 8.

V and J are TRBV27 and TRBJ2-7; 11 positions agree with TRBD1. The TCR sequence derives from a man younger than 35 in good health. Some clones in this sample may be carry-over from other donors' samples. The sample comprised naive CD8+ T cells from PBMCs. The CDR3 sequence: CASSSRTGGRTEQYF. The CDR3 DNA reads as TGTGCCAGCAGTTCCCGGACAGGGGGCAGAACCGAGCAGTACTTC.